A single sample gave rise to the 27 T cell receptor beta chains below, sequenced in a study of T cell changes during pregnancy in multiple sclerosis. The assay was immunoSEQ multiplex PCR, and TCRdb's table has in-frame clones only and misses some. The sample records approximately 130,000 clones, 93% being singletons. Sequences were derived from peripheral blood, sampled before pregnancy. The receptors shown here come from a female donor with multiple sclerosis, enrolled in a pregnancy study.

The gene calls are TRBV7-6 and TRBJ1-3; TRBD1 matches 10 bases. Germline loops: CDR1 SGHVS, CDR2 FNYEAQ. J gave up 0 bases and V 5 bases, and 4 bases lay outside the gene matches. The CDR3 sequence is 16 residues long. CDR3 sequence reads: CASSPRTGGSGNTIYF. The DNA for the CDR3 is TGTGCCAGCAGCCCCAGGACAGGGGGCTCTGGAAACACCATATATTTT. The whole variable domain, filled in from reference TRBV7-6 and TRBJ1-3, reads GAGVSQSPRYKVTKRGQDVALRCDPISGHVSLYWYRQALGQGPEFLTYFNYEAQQDKSGLPNDRFSAERPEGSISTLTIQRTEQRDSAMYRCASSPRTGGSGNTIYFGEGSWLTVV.

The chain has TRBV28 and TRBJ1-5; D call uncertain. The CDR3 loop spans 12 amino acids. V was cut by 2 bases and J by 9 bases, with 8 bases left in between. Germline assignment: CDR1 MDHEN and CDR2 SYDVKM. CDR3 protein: CASSLPRGPQHF. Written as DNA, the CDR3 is TGTGCCAGCAGTTTACCCCGAGGGCCCCAGCATTTT. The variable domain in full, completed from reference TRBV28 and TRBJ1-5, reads DVKVTQSSRYLVKRTGEKVFLECVQDMDHENMFWYRQDPGLGLRLIYFSYDVKMKEKGDIPEGYSVSREKKERFSLILESASTNQTSMYLCASSLPRGPQHFGDGTRLSIL.

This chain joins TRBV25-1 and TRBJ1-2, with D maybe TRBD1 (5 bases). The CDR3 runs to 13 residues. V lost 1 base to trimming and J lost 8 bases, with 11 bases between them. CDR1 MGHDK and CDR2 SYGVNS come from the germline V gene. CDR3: CASSESAGRGYTF. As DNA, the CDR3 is TGTGCCAGCAGTGAATCGGCAGGGAGGGGCTACACCTTC.

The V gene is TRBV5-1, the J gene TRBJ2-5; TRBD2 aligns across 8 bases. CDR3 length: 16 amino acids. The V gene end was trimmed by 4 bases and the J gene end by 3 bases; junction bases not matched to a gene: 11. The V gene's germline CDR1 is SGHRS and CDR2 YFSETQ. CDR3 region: CASSTEGGLAEETQYF. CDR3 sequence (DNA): TGCGCCAGCAGCACAGAAGGAGGACTAGCCGAAGAGACCCAGTACTTC.

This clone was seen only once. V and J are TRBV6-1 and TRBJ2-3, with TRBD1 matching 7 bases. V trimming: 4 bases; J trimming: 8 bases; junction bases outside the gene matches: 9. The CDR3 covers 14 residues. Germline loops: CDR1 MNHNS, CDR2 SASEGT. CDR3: CASSVPRTGGTQYF. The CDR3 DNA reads TGTGCCAGCAGTGTCCCCAGGACAGGCGGTACGCAGTATTTT.

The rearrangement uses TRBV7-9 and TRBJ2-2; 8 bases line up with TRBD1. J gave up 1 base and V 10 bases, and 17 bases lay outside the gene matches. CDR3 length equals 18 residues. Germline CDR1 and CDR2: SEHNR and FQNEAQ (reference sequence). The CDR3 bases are TGTGCCACCCTAGACAGGGGCGCTAACCCTGTGAACACCGGGGAGCTGTTTTTT. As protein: CATLDRGANPVNTGELFF. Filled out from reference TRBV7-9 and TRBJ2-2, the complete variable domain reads DTGVSQNPRHKITKRGQNVTFRCDPISEHNRLYWYRQTLGQGPEFLTYFQNEAQLEKSRLLSDRFSAERPKGSFSTLEIQRTEQGDSAMYLCATLDRGANPVNTGELFFGEGSRLTVL.

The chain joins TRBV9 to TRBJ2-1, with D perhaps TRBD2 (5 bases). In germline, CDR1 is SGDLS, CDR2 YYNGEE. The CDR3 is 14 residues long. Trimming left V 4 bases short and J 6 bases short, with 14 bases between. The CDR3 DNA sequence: TGTGCCAGCAGCCCGATGGACTGGATCAATGAGCAGTTCTTC. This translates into CASSPMDWINEQFF.

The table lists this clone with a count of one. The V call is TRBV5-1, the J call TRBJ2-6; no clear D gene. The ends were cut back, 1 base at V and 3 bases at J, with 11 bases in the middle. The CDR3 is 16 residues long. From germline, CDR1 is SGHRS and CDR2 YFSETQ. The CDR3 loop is CASSLYGSHGANVLTF. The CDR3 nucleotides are TGCGCCAGCAGCTTGTACGGGTCTCATGGGGCCAACGTCCTGACTTTC.

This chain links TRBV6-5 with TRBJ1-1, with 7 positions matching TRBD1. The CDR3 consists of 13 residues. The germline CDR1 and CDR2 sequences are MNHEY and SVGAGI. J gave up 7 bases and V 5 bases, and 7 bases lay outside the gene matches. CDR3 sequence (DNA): TGTGCCAGCAGTACCCGGACAGGTCTTGAAGCTTTCTTT. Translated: CASSTRTGLEAFF.

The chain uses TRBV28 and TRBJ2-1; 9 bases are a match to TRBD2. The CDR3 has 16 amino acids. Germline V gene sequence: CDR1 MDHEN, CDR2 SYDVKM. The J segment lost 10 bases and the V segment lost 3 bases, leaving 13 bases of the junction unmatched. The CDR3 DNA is TGTGCCAGCAGTTTTGGTAGCGGGAGATCCCCTAAAGAGCAGTTCTTC. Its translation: CASSFGSGRSPKEQFF.

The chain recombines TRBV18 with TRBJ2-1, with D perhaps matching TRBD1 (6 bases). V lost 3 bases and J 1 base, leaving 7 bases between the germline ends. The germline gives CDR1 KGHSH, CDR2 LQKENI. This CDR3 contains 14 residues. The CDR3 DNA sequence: TGTGCCAGCTCACCTGGACAGTCCTACAATGAGCAGTTCTTC. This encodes CASSPGQSYNEQFF.

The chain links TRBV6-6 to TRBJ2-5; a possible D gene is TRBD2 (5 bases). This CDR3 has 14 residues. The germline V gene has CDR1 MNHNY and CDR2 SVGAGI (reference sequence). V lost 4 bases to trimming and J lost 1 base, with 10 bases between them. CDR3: CASSFPGSQETQYF. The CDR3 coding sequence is TGTGCCAGCAGTTTTCCGGGATCCCAAGAGACCCAGTACTTC.

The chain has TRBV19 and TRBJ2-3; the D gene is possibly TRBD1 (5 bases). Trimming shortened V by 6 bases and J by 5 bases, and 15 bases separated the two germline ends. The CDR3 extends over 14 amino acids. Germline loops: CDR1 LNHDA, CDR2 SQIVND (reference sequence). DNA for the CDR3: TGTGCCAGTAGGAAAGAAGGGGTGGAAGATACGCAGTATTTT. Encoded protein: CASRKEGVEDTQYF.

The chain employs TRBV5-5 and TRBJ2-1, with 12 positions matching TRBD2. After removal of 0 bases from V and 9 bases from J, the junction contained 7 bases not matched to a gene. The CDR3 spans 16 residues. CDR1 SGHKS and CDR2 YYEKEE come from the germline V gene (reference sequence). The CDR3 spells CASSLGGLAGFGEQFF. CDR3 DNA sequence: TGTGCCAGCAGCTTGGGAGGACTAGCGGGATTTGGTGAGCAGTTCTTC.

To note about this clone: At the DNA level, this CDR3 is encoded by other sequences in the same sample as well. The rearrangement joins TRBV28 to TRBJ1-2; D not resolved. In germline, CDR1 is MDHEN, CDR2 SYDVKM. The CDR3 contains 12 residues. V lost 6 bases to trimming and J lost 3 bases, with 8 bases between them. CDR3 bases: TGTGCCAGCAGCCTAACAGACTATGGCTACACCTTC. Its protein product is CASSLTDYGYTF.

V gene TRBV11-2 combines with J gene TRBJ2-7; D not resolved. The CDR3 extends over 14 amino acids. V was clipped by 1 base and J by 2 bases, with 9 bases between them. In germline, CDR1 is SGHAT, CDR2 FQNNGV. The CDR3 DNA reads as TGTGCCAGCAGCTTAGGAGGCACCGCCTACGAGCAGTACTTC. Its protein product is CASSLGGTAYEQYF.

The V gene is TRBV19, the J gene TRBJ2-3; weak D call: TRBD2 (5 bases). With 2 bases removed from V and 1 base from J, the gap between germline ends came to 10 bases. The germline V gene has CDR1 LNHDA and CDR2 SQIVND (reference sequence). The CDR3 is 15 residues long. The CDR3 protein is CASSIRAAGTDTQYF. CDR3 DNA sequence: TGTGCCAGTAGTATACGAGCGGCAGGCACAGATACGCAGTATTTT.

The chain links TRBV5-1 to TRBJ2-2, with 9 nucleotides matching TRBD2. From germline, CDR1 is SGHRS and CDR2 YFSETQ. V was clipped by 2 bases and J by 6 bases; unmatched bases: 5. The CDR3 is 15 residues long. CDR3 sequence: CASSLAGGVPGELFF. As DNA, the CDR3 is TGCGCCAGCAGCTTAGCGGGGGGAGTTCCCGGGGAGCTGTTTTTT.

The CDR3 sequence: CASSVEVAAVSEQYF. In DNA, the CDR3 is TGTGCCAGCAGCGTAGAGGTCGCAGCGGTCTCCGAGCAGTACTTC. This rearrangement joins TRBV9 to TRBJ2-7; maybe TRBD2 (5 bases). V shed 0 bases and J shed 6 bases, with 16 bases lying between them. Germline assignment: CDR1 SGDLS and CDR2 YYNGEE. The CDR3 is 15 amino acids. Based on the CDR3 plus reference TRBV9 and TRBJ2-7, the full variable domain is DSGVTQTPKHLITATGQRVTLRCSPRSGDLSVYWYQQSLDQGLQFLIQYYNGEERAKGNILERFSAQQFPDLHSELNLSSLELGDSALYFCASSVEVAAVSEQYFGPGTRLTVT.

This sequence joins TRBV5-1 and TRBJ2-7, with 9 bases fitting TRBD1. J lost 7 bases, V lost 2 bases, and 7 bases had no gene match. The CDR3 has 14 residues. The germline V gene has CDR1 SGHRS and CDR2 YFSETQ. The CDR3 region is CASSFTGGVLEQYF. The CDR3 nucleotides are TGCGCCAGCAGCTTTACAGGGGGCGTCTTGGAGCAGTACTTC.

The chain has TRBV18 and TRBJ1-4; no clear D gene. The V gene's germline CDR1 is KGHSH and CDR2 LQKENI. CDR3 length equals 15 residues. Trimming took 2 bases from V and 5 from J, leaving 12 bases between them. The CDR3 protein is CASSPIQAENEKLFF. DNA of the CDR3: TGTGCCAGCTCACCAATCCAGGCCGAAAATGAAAAACTGTTTTTT.

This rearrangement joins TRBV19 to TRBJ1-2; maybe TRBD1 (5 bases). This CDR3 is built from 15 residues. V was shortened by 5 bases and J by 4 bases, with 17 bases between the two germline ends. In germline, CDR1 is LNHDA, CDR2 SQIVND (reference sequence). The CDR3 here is CASSSPRQGTYGYTF. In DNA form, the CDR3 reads TGTGCCAGTAGTTCCCCCCGGCAGGGAACCTATGGCTACACCTTC.

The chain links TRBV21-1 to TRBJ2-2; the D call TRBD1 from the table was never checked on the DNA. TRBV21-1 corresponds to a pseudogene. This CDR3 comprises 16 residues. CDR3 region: CATTDYRAPNTGELFF. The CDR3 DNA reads TGTGCCACTACAGATTACAGGGCCCCGAACACCGGGGAGCTGTTTTTT.

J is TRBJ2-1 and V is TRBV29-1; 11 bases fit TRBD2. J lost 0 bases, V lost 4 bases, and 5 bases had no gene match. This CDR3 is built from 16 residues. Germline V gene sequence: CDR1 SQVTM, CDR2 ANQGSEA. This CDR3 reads CSVVLAGASSYNEQFF. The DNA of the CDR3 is TGCAGCGTTGTACTAGCGGGGGCAAGCTCCTACAATGAGCAGTTCTTC.

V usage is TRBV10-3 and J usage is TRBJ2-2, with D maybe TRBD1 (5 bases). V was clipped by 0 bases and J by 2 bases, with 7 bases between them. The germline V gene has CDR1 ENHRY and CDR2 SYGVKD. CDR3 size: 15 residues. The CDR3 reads CAISESWTNTGELFF. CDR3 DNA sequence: TGTGCCATCAGTGAGTCGTGGACAAACACCGGGGAGCTGTTTTTT.

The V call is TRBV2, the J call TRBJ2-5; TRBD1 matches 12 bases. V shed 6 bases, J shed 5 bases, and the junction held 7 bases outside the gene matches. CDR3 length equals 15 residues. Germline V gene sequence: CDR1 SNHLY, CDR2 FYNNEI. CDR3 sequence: CASRRDRGHYETQYF. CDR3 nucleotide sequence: TGTGCCAGCAGGAGGGACAGGGGGCATTACGAGACCCAGTACTTC.

The DNA of the CDR3 is TGTGCCAGCAGTTCCGACAGGGGGCTCTCCTACGAGCAGTACTTC. Its protein is CASSSDRGLSYEQYF. The genes are TRBV28 and TRBJ2-7, with 10 nucleotides matching TRBD1. The germline V gene encodes CDR1 MDHEN and CDR2 SYDVKM. After removal of 4 bases from V and 0 bases from J, the junction contained 3 bases not matched to a gene. The CDR3 runs to 15 residues.